Following are 23 T cell receptor beta chains from one sample sequenced in a study of lymphopenia after photon versus proton radiotherapy (dated by TCRdb to the late 2010s). Receptor amplification or capture employed the immunoSEQ multiplex PCR assay. Imported from immuneACCESS, the table was reduced by TCRdb to in-frame sequences with V and J called. These copies leave out some clones; in studies compared against another copy, an unresolved V gene accounts for under half, and the cause of the remainder is not known. The sample records roughly 40,000 clones, about 82% of which are singletons. The ten largest make up about 9.4% of the sample. The sample in question was peripheral blood, obtained from a patient treated with proton-based radiotherapy. The receptors come from a woman aged 70 to 79 with pancreatic cancer. Some clones in this sample may be carry-over from other donors' samples.

The gene calls are TRBV19 and TRBJ1-1; 7 nucleotides align to TRBD1. The CDR3 runs to 13 residues. From germline, CDR1 is LNHDA and CDR2 SQIVND (reference sequence). The V gene end was trimmed by 6 bases and the J gene end by 5 bases; junction bases not matched to a gene: 6. As DNA, the CDR3 is TGTGCCAGTAGAAACGACAGGGAAACTGAAGCTTTCTTT. Translating it yields CASRNDRETEAFF.

V gene TRBV6-4 combines with J gene TRBJ1-1; no clear D. The V gene lost 0 bases and the J gene lost 5 bases, with 10 bases spanning the gap. The CDR3 consists of 14 residues. Germline V gene lookup returns CDR1 MRHNA and CDR2 SNTAGT. Here the CDR3 DNA reads TGTGCCAGCAGTGACTCCTCTATTGGGACTGAAGCTTTCTTT. Translated, it gives CASSDSSIGTEAFF.

The V gene is TRBV11-2, the J gene TRBJ2-1; D unclear. V shed 1 base and J shed 4 bases, with 11 bases lying between them. This CDR3 region has 15 residues. The germline CDR1 and CDR2 sequences are SGHAT and FQNNGV. DNA for the CDR3: TGTGCCAGCAGCTTAGGGGGTGTTTCGTACAATGAGCAGTTCTTC. It yields the protein CASSLGGVSYNEQFF.

This clone was seen more than once but under ten times. The chain has TRBV7-9 and TRBJ1-5; tentative D call: TRBD1 (6 bases). The germline V and J ends were trimmed by 10 bases and 9 bases, with 22 bases remaining between them. This CDR3 is 14 amino acids long. Germline V gene lookup returns CDR1 SEHNR and CDR2 FQNEAQ (reference sequence). The CDR3 region is CATHYGTPLGPQHF. The CDR3 DNA reads TGTGCCACCCACTATGGGACACCCTTGGGGCCCCAGCATTTT. Supplemented by reference TRBV7-9 and TRBJ1-5, the full variable domain reads DTGVSQNPRHKITKRGQNVTFRCDPISEHNRLYWYRQTLGQGPEFLTYFQNEAQLEKSRLLSDRFSAERPKGSFSTLEIQRTEQGDSAMYLCATHYGTPLGPQHFGDGTRLSIL.

In DNA, the CDR3 is TGCAGTGCTACAGGGTACACTGAAGCTTTCTTT. Its translation: CSATGYTEAFF. This chain uses TRBV20-1 with TRBJ1-1; D is perhaps TRBD1 (5 bases). Per germline, CDR1 DFQATT and CDR2 SNEGSKA (reference sequence). The CDR3 is made up of 11 amino acids. The V end lost 4 bases, the J end lost 3 bases, and 6 bases lay between the germline ends.

The rearrangement links TRBV5-1 to TRBJ2-1, with a tentative D call TRBD2 (6 bases). V gave up 3 bases and J gave up 4 bases, with 14 bases separating them. This CDR3 has 15 residues. Per germline, CDR1 SGHRS and CDR2 YFSETQ. The CDR3 sequence is CASSSRGLGYNEQFF. The CDR3 coding sequence is TGCGCCAGCAGCTCAAGGGGACTCGGTTACAATGAGCAGTTCTTC.

V is TRBV10-3 and J is TRBJ1-2; tentative D call: TRBD1 (5 bases). Germline-derived CDR1 and CDR2 are ENHRY and SYGVKD. CDR3 size: 14 residues. The V end was cut by 6 bases, the J end by 3 bases, with 14 bases between. The CDR3 is CAISGGFQDYGYTF. CDR3 DNA: TGTGCCATCAGCGGGGGGTTCCAGGACTATGGCTACACCTTC.

This chain connects TRBV6-6 to TRBJ1-2, with D possibly being TRBD1 (6 bases). Trimming took off 4 bases at V and 6 bases at J, with 15 bases between the two ends. CDR1 MNHNY and CDR2 SVGAGI come from the germline V gene (reference sequence). This CDR3 has 14 residues. The CDR3 is CASSSGGVGHGYTF. The DNA of the CDR3 is TGTGCCAGCAGTTCGGGGGGCGTCGGACATGGCTACACCTTC.

This rearrangement joins TRBV7-2 to TRBJ2-7; 8 positions match TRBD2. The V and J ends lost 4 bases and 4 bases, in that order; junction bases with no gene match: 9. The germline CDR1 and CDR2 sequences are SGHTA and FQGNSA. This CDR3 has 15 amino acids. The chain's CDR3 is CASSWASGRSYEQYF. The CDR3 DNA reads TGTGCCAGCAGCTGGGCTAGCGGGCGATCGTACGAGCAGTACTTC.

For the CDR3, the DNA is TGTGCCAGCAGTTTACAGGGGGTCACTGAAGCTTTCTTT. Amino acids: CASSLQGVTEAFF. The genes are TRBV27 and TRBJ1-1, with 7 bases identical to TRBD1. Germline CDR1 and CDR2: MNHEY and SMNVEV (reference sequence). CDR3 length: 13 residues. Germline trimming cut 2 bases from V and 4 bases from J; bases unmatched to any gene: 1.

The rearrangement uses TRBV11-2 and TRBJ2-2; 10 bases map to TRBD2. This CDR3 spans 15 amino acids. Germline V CDR1 and CDR2: SGHAT, FQNNGV. V shed 2 bases, J shed 6 bases, and the junction held 3 bases outside the gene matches. The CDR3 is CASSLLAGAPGELFF. CDR3 sequence (DNA): TGTGCCAGCAGCTTACTAGCGGGAGCACCCGGGGAGCTGTTTTTT.

The V and J genes are TRBV7-2 and TRBJ2-7, with 7 nucleotides matching TRBD1. CDR3 length: 14 residues. Germline V gene sequence: CDR1 SGHTA, CDR2 FQGNSA. V lost 2 bases and J lost 2; bases outside the gene matches: 3. In DNA, the CDR3 is TGTGCCAGCAGCTTATTGGGACAGACCTACGAGCAGTACTTC. Translated: CASSLLGQTYEQYF.

The chain employs TRBV28 and TRBJ2-3, with 7 bases lining up with TRBD1. The CDR3 covers 15 residues. Germline CDR1 is MDHEN and CDR2 is SYDVKM. The J segment lost 3 bases and the V segment lost 6 bases, leaving 9 bases of the junction unmatched. The CDR3 region is CASRTDRAETDTQYF. The CDR3 DNA reads TGTGCCAGCAGGACAGACAGGGCCGAGACAGATACGCAGTATTTT.

This sequence joins TRBV5-1 and TRBJ2-3; 8 positions match TRBD2. Per germline, CDR1 SGHRS and CDR2 YFSETQ. With 6 bases clipped from V and 3 bases from J, the junction kept 12 bases outside the gene matches. The CDR3 runs 16 residues. The CDR3 DNA reads as TGCGCCAGCACCTTTAATGTGGGACTAGGGACAGATACGCAGTATTTT. This gives the protein CASTFNVGLGTDTQYF.

The chain couples TRBV6-6 to TRBJ2-7; no definite D call. Trimming removed 5 bases at V and 3 bases at J, with 2 bases between. CDR3 length equals 10 residues. Germline CDR1 reads MNHNY; CDR2 reads SVGAGI (reference sequence). CDR3 DNA: TGTGCCAGCAGTAACTACGAGCAGTACTTC. Amino acids: CASSNYEQYF.

V and J are TRBV5-1 and TRBJ1-6, with D possibly being TRBD1 (5 bases). V lost 0 bases to trimming and J lost 8 bases, with 12 bases between them. CDR1 SGHRS and CDR2 YFSETQ come from the germline V gene. The length of the CDR3 is 15 residues. The CDR3 DNA follows: TGCGCCAGCAGCTTGGATGGGGGAAGAGATTCACCCCTCCACTTT. Its translation is CASSLDGGRDSPLHF.

The genes are TRBV5-1 and TRBJ1-4, with a possible D match to TRBD1 (5 bases). The CDR3 loop spans 16 amino acids. The V end lost 3 bases, the J end lost 2 bases, and 14 bases lay between the germline ends. Germline loops: CDR1 SGHRS, CDR2 YFSETQ. The CDR3 protein is CASSSGRVATNEKLFF. The DNA of the CDR3 is TGCGCCAGCAGCTCGGGACGGGTGGCGACTAATGAAAAACTGTTTTTT. Looking up the rest from reference TRBV5-1 and TRBJ1-4 gives the full variable domain: KAGVTQTPRYLIKTRGQQVTLSCSPISGHRSVSWYQQTPGQGLQFLFEYFSETQRNKGNFPGRFSGRQFSNSRSEMNVSTLELGDSALYLCASSSGRVATNEKLFFGSGTQLSVL.

The table lists this clone with a count of one. The chain combines TRBV27 with TRBJ1-5, with TRBD1 as a possible D gene (5 bases). Germline CDR1 and CDR2: MNHEY and SMNVEV (reference sequence). The CDR3 sequence is 12 residues long. V lost 8 bases and J lost 6, with 11 bases in between. The CDR3 protein is CASVAGVQPQHF. The CDR3 DNA is TGTGCCAGCGTAGCGGGGGTTCAGCCCCAGCATTTT.

The V gene is TRBV19, the J gene TRBJ1-6, with 9 positions matching TRBD1. The CDR3 consists of 15 residues. Germline V gene sequence: CDR1 LNHDA, CDR2 SQIVND (reference sequence). V dropped 6 bases and J dropped 10; count of bases not matched to a gene: 10. CDR3 loop: CASRITGTGNSPLHF. DNA of the CDR3: TGTGCCAGTAGGATAACCGGGACAGGGAACTCACCCCTCCACTTT.

This clone was seen a single time. The CDR3 bases are TGCAGCGTTGAAGATCTCCTATCCTACGAGCAGTACTTC. This encodes CSVEDLLSYEQYF. The rearrangement links TRBV29-1 to TRBJ2-7; D not certain. The V end was cut by 0 bases, the J end by 1 base, with 7 bases between. This CDR3 is built from 13 residues. Per the germline V gene, CDR1 is SQVTM and CDR2 is ANQGSEA.

This clone was recorded once. The chain carries TRBV30 and TRBJ1-1, with D unresolved. The germline gives CDR1 GTSNPN, CDR2 SVGIG (reference sequence). CDR3 length: 13 amino acids. V dropped 1 base and J dropped 5 bases, with 11 bases sitting between them. The CDR3 region is CAWSAFRRTEAFF. In DNA form, the CDR3 reads TGTGCCTGGAGTGCATTTAGGAGGACTGAAGCTTTCTTT.

This clone is a singleton in its sample. The V gene is TRBV5-4, the J gene TRBJ2-7, with D perhaps given as TRBD1 or TRBD2 (6 bases each). Trimming left V 0 bases short and J 7 bases short, with 11 bases between. CDR1 is SGHNT, CDR2 YYREEE, per germline (reference sequence). CDR3 length equals 13 residues. The CDR3 DNA reads TGTGCCAGCAGCTTGGATCGGGGGCAGGAGCAGTACTTC. Amino acid sequence: CASSLDRGQEQYF.

This clone was observed a handful of times. This chain joins TRBV19 and TRBJ1-5; 9 bases align to TRBD1. CDR3 length equals 14 residues. From germline, CDR1 is LNHDA and CDR2 SQIVND (reference sequence). The ends lost 3 bases at V and 5 bases at J; junction bases unmatched: 2. The CDR3 DNA reads as TGTGCCAGTAGTATTTGGACAGGGGATCAGCCCCAGCATTTT. It is translated as CASSIWTGDQPQHF. Using reference TRBV19 and TRBJ1-5 for the parts outside the CDR3, the full variable domain is DGGITQSPKYLFRKEGQNVTLSCEQNLNHDAMYWYRQDPGQGLRLIYYSQIVNDFQKGDIAEGYSVSREKKESFPLTVTSAQKNPTAFYLCASSIWTGDQPQHFGDGTRLSIL.